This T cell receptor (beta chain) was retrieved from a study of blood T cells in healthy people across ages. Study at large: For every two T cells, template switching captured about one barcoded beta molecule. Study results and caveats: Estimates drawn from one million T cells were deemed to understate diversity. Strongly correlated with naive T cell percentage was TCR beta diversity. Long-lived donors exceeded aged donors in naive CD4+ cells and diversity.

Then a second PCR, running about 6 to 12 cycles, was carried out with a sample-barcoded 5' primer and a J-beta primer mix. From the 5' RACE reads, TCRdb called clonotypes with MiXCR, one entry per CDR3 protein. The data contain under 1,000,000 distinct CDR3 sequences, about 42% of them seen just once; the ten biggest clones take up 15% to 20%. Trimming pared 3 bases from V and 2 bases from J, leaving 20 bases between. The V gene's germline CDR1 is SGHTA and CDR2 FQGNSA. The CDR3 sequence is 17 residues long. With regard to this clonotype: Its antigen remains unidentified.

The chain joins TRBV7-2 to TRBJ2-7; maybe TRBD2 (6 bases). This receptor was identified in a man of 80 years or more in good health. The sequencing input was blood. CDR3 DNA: TGTGCCAGCAGCTTCGGGGGTACGGGGAGAGTCCCCTACGAGCAGTACTTC. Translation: CASSFGGTGRVPYEQYF.